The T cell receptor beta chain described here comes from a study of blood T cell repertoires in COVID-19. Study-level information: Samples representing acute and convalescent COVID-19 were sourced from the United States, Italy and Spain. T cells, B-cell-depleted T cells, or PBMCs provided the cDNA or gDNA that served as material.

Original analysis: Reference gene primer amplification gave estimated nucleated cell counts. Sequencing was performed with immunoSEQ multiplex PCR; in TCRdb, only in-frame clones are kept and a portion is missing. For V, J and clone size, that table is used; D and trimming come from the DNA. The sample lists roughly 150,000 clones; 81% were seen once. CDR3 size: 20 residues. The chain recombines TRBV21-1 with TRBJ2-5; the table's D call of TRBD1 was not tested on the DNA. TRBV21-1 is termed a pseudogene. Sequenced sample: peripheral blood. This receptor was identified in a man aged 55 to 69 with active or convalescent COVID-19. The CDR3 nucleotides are TGTGCCAGCAGCAAGGACGAGTACAGGGACAGGTGGCTTCCCGATGAGACCCAGTACTTC. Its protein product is CASSKDEYRDRWLPDETQYF.